The 8 T cell receptor beta chains reported below all come from one sample, sequenced in a study of shared clonotypes between healthy human individuals. Some clones are missing from TCRdb's copy, which holds only in-frame ones; the method was immunoSEQ multiplex PCR. Of around 720,000 clones detected, 73% appear once; the ten largest clones hold around 2%. Sequenced sample: memory CD4+ T cells sorted from blood. The subset denotes: CD45RA-negative fraction. These receptor sequences come from a woman under 40 in good health.

The rearrangement joins TRBV28 to TRBJ2-7; 7 bases fit TRBD2. Germline assignment: CDR1 MDHEN and CDR2 SYDVKM. This CDR3 has 13 amino acids. The V gene end was trimmed by 7 bases and the J gene end by 4 bases; junction bases not matched to a gene: 7. CDR3 in amino acids: CASILASGYEQYF. The CDR3 nucleotides are TGTGCCAGCATATTGGCTAGCGGTTACGAGCAGTACTTC. Full variable domain (remainder filled in from reference TRBV28 and TRBJ2-7): DVKVTQSSRYLVKRTGEKVFLECVQDMDHENMFWYRQDPGLGLRLIYFSYDVKMKEKGDIPEGYSVSREKKERFSLILESASTNQTSMYLCASILASGYEQYFGPGTRLTVT.

The J gene is TRBJ2-5, the V gene TRBV28; 7 bases align to TRBD2. Germline V gene lookup returns CDR1 MDHEN and CDR2 SYDVKM. The CDR3 covers 15 residues. Germline trimming cut 3 bases from V and 4 bases from J; bases unmatched to any gene: 8. CDR3 amino acids: CASSFVGGRVETQYF. The CDR3 region has the DNA TGTGCCAGCAGTTTCGTCGGCGGGAGAGTAGAGACCCAGTACTTC.

The chain recombines TRBV19 with TRBJ2-1; 8 bases align to TRBD1. V shed 7 bases, J shed 0 bases, and the junction held 2 bases outside the gene matches. CDR3 length: 14 amino acids. Germline V gene lookup returns CDR1 LNHDA and CDR2 SQIVND (reference sequence). The CDR3 DNA is TGTGCCAGTAAAGGACAGGGCTCCTACAATGAGCAGTTCTTC. Protein product: CASKGQGSYNEQFF. Together with reference TRBV19 and TRBJ2-1, the CDR3 gives the full variable domain: DGGITQSPKYLFRKEGQNVTLSCEQNLNHDAMYWYRQDPGQGLRLIYYSQIVNDFQKGDIAEGYSVSREKKESFPLTVTSAQKNPTAFYLCASKGQGSYNEQFFGPGTRLTVL.

The gene calls are TRBV6-1 and TRBJ2-2; D might be TRBD1 or TRBD2, each matching 5 bases. With 10 bases removed from V and 3 bases from J, the gap between germline ends came to 18 bases. CDR1 and CDR2 from the germline V gene are MNHNS and SASEGT. CDR3 size: 15 residues. The CDR3 coding sequence is TGTGCCACAAAGAGGGGTATCTTGGACACCGGGGAGCTGTTTTTT. It codes for CATKRGILDTGELFF.

The chain is built from TRBV19 and TRBJ2-1; 11 bases fit TRBD2. CDR1 and CDR2 (germline): LNHDA, SQIVND (reference sequence). CDR3 size: 20 residues. J was trimmed by 2 bases and V by 3 bases; bases with no gene match: 15. The CDR3 region has the DNA TGTGCCAGTAGTATTCGTCGTGGGCTAGCGGGAGGTAGGACCTACAATGAGCAGTTCTTC. Amino acids: CASSIRRGLAGGRTYNEQFF.

This chain uses TRBV6-1 with TRBJ2-3; D possibly corresponds to TRBD2 (5 bases). With 8 bases removed from V and 5 bases from J, the gap between germline ends came to 20 bases. The germline V gene encodes CDR1 MNHNS and CDR2 SASEGT. The CDR3 is 15 residues long. Here the CDR3 DNA reads TGTGCCAGCGCGAGAGCGGCAGGCGAGGGAGATACGCAGTATTTT. As protein: CASARAAGEGDTQYF.

The chain carries TRBV27 and TRBJ1-1; D is unclear. This CDR3 spans 13 amino acids. V lost 7 bases to trimming and J lost 1 base, with 10 bases between them. Germline CDR1 and CDR2: MNHEY and SMNVEV (reference sequence). Here the CDR3 reads CASTARENTEAFF. DNA of the CDR3: TGTGCCAGCACCGCGAGGGAGAACACTGAAGCTTTCTTT.

This chain uses TRBV28 with TRBJ2-3, with TRBD2 matching over 14 bases. The ends lost 6 bases at V and 11 bases at J; junction bases unmatched: 10. This CDR3 region has 15 residues. Germline V lookup: CDR1 MDHEN, CDR2 SYDVKM. The CDR3 reads CASSLTSGRALGQYF. The CDR3 DNA is TGTGCCAGCAGCCTGACTAGCGGGAGGGCCTTGGGGCAGTATTTT.